Described below is a single TCR beta chain sequence and its context. Its target is not known. This CDR3 is built from 13 residues. Between the trimmed V and J ends, which lost 6 bases and 8 bases, there was a span of 17 bases. Germline CDR1 DFQATT, CDR2 SNEGSKA (reference sequence). The data originate from a study of T-cell memory formation after mild COVID-19. Study-wide findings and caveats: Pre-infection memory held some responding clones, suggesting pre-existing cross-reactive T cells responded.

Each CDR3 protein is one row after TCRdb ran MiXCR on the 5' RACE reads. The table includes about 320,000 distinct CDR3 sequences, 13% to 15% detected once. The sequence was collected from a man aged 18 to 35 who had mild COVID-19 (a few samples of this study predate the infection). Cell type and time point are not known. Material for sequencing was PBMCs or a T cell subset sorted from them (not recorded which). This chain joins TRBV20-1 and TRBJ2-1; D not certain. CDR3 sequence reads: CSADDLLGDEQFF. The DNA for the CDR3 is TGCAGTGCCGACGACCTTCTAGGCGATGAGCAGTTCTTC.